Listed here are 14 T cell receptor beta chains from one sample, sequenced in a study of blood T cell repertoires in COVID-19. This table comes from immunoSEQ multiplex PCR, and its TCRdb copy is limited to in-frame clones, with some not included. Among about 300,000 clones listed, roughly 89% were seen once. Material for sequencing was PBMCs or T cells enriched from blood (not recorded which). Receptors were obtained from a woman between 50 and 59 years old who had been exposed to COVID-19.

The genes are TRBV12-3 or TRBV12-4 and TRBJ1-3, with unresolved D. Trimming shortened V by 8 bases and J by 4 bases, and 6 bases separated the two germline ends. The CDR3 sequence is 11 residues long. The CDR3 DNA sequence: TGTGCCAGCCGTTCGGGAAACACCATATATTTT. Translation gives CASRSGNTIYF.

This chain connects TRBV5-1 to TRBJ2-5; D is perhaps TRBD1 (6 bases). The ends were cut back, 5 bases at V and 2 bases at J, with 13 bases in the middle. CDR1 is SGHRS, CDR2 YFSETQ, per germline. CDR3 size: 14 residues. The CDR3 reads CASRATGMQETQYF. In DNA, the CDR3 is TGCGCCAGCAGGGCAACAGGGATGCAAGAGACCCAGTACTTC.

The V and J genes are TRBV6-1 and TRBJ2-7; no firm D call. V was trimmed by 2 bases and J by 1 base, leaving 6 bases between them. Germline assignment: CDR1 MNHNS and CDR2 SASEGT. The CDR3 runs 13 residues. In DNA form, the CDR3 reads TGTGCCAGCAGTGAAACACCATCCTACGAGCAGTACTTC. Translation gives CASSETPSYEQYF.

The chain combines TRBV19 with TRBJ1-2, with D unclear. The V gene's germline CDR1 is LNHDA and CDR2 SQIVND (reference sequence). CDR3 length: 13 amino acids. V was trimmed by 4 bases and J by 1 base, leaving 7 bases between them. CDR3 in amino acids: CASSTSFNYGYTF. The CDR3 nucleotides read TGTGCCAGTAGTACGTCTTTTAACTATGGCTACACCTTC.

This clone was observed a few times. Other DNA sequences in the sample encode the same CDR3. The V gene is TRBV7-6, the J gene TRBJ2-7; 11 nucleotides agree with TRBD1. Unmatched junction bases numbered 2, after V lost 1 base and J lost 6 bases. CDR1 and CDR2 (germline): SGHVS, FNYEAQ. CDR3 size: 14 residues. The CDR3 DNA follows: TGTGCCAGCAGCTTAGAGGACAGGGGGCGCGAGCAGTACTTC. It encodes CASSLEDRGREQYF.

The V and J genes are TRBV7-2 and TRBJ2-5, with TRBD2 identical over 8 bases. The CDR3 totals 16 residues. V lost 5 bases, J lost 1 base, and 9 bases stayed unmatched. CDR1 SGHTA and CDR2 FQGNSA come from the germline V gene. This CDR3 reads CASSLWRGAFQETQYF. The CDR3 bases are TGTGCCAGCAGCCTATGGCGGGGGGCCTTCCAAGAGACCCAGTACTTC.

The rearrangement joins TRBV29-1 to TRBJ2-3; possible D gene TRBD2, 6 bases. Trimming removed 0 bases at V and 0 bases at J, with 7 bases between. Germline V gives CDR1 SQVTM, CDR2 ANQGSEA. The CDR3 is made up of 14 amino acids. CDR3 protein: CSVEERGSTDTQYF. The CDR3 nucleotides read TGCAGCGTTGAAGAACGGGGGAGCACAGATACGCAGTATTTT.

This rearrangement joins TRBV12-3 or TRBV12-4 to TRBJ2-7, with 9 bases that match TRBD1. CDR3 size: 13 residues. With V trimmed by 6 bases and J by 5 bases, 5 bases remained unmatched. CDR3 bases: TGTGCCAGCAGGAGGACAGGGGAAAACGAGCAGTACTTC. It translates to CASRRTGENEQYF.

The chain carries TRBV6-1 and TRBJ1-4, with 7 bases fitting TRBD1. Germline-derived CDR1 and CDR2 are MNHNS and SASEGT. J lost 7 bases, V lost 0 bases, and 2 bases had no gene match. The CDR3 spans 14 residues. This chain's CDR3 is CASSEARGVEKLFF. CDR3 bases: TGTGCCAGCAGTGAAGCCAGGGGGGTTGAAAAACTGTTTTTT.

The rearrangement links TRBV27 to TRBJ2-7; 8 positions match TRBD2. CDR3 length equals 14 residues. Germline CDR1 and CDR2: MNHEY and SMNVEV (reference sequence). The V segment lost 5 bases and the J segment 4 bases; nucleotides outside the gene matches: 7. CDR3 amino acids: CASSIRGGLYEQYF. CDR3 bases: TGTGCCAGCAGTATCCGGGGGGGCCTTTACGAGCAGTACTTC.

The chain couples TRBV19 to TRBJ2-1; 9 bases line up with TRBD2. CDR1 and CDR2 (germline): LNHDA, SQIVND (reference sequence). The CDR3 totals 14 residues. V was clipped by 8 bases and J by 5 bases; unmatched bases: 7. CDR3 nucleotide sequence: TGTGCCAGTGGGTGGACTAGCGCAAACAATGAGCAGTTCTTC. This sequence encodes CASGWTSANNEQFF. The full variable domain, completed using reference TRBV19 and TRBJ2-1, is DGGITQSPKYLFRKEGQNVTLSCEQNLNHDAMYWYRQDPGQGLRLIYYSQIVNDFQKGDIAEGYSVSREKKESFPLTVTSAQKNPTAFYLCASGWTSANNEQFFGPGTRLTVL.

J is TRBJ2-7 and V is TRBV28, with TRBD1 identical over 7 bases. CDR1 MDHEN and CDR2 SYDVKM come from the germline V gene. The CDR3 has 16 amino acids. Trimming at V came to 2 bases and at J to 2 bases, leaving 9 bases not matched to a gene. The CDR3 protein is CASSLSRDRTTYEQYF. The CDR3 DNA is TGTGCCAGCAGTTTAAGCCGGGACAGAACTACCTACGAGCAGTACTTC. The full variable domain, with the rest looked up from reference TRBV28 and TRBJ2-7, is DVKVTQSSRYLVKRTGEKVFLECVQDMDHENMFWYRQDPGLGLRLIYFSYDVKMKEKGDIPEGYSVSREKKERFSLILESASTNQTSMYLCASSLSRDRTTYEQYFGPGTRLTVT.

For the CDR3, the DNA is TGCGCCAGCAGCCAAACCGGGACTAGCGGTTTGAAAGAGACCCAGTACTTC. It translates to CASSQTGTSGLKETQYF. The chain combines TRBV4-1 with TRBJ2-5; 11 positions match TRBD2. CDR1 is MGHRA and CDR2 is YSYEKL in the germline V gene. The CDR3 is 17 amino acids. V lost 2 bases, J lost 3 bases, and 8 bases stayed unmatched.

The V call is TRBV7-2, the J call TRBJ1-1, with a possible D match to TRBD1 (6 bases). Germline-derived CDR1 and CDR2 are SGHTA and FQGNSA. V lost 1 base and J 4 bases, leaving 13 bases between the germline ends. The CDR3 totals 15 residues. The CDR3: CASSLVYQGSTEAFF. CDR3 bases: TGTGCCAGCAGCTTAGTTTATCAGGGGAGCACTGAAGCTTTCTTT.